The TCR beta chain under discussion was sequenced for a study of T cell repertoires in cytomegalovirus infection. Study information: Carrying CMV and the relevant HLA type showed in public TCR beta signatures.

Notes on this clonotype: What it binds is not known.

TCRdb reprocessed the reads with MiXCR, giving one entry per CDR3 protein. The sample includes 200,000 to 250,000 distinct CDR3 sequences, 35% to 40% seen only once; the top ten take around 60%. General study points: The ex vivo response was dominated by HLA-C-restricted CMV-specific TCR beta clonotypes.

The germline V gene has CDR1 DFQATT and CDR2 SNEGSKA (reference sequence). Trimming left V 6 bases short and J 3 bases short, with 15 bases between. The CDR3 totals 13 residues. The receptor was derived from a human donor in good health (CMV status not recorded). Some clones in this sample may be carry-over from other donors' samples. The rearrangement uses TRBV20-1 and TRBJ2-7; TRBD2 is a possible D gene (6 bases). The sequencing used CD8+ T cells from cultured PBMCs, collected from culture after CMV antigen stimulation. The CDR3 spells CSAGPGLNYEQYF. In nucleotides, the CDR3 is TGCAGTGCGGGGCCGGGACTCAACTACGAGCAGTACTTC.